The T cell receptor beta chain described here comes from a study of blood T cell repertoires in COVID-19. In the study overall: Sample material is recorded as cDNA or gDNA derived from T cells, B-cell-depleted T cells, or PBMCs.

How the authors handled the data: Reference gene primer amplification gave estimated nucleated cell counts. Sequenced by immunoSEQ multiplex PCR; TCRdb stores in-frame clones only, minus some. The D gene and trimming were derived from the DNA, and the V and J assignments and clone size from that table. The sample consists of some 80,000 clones, around 90% of them appearing once. This CDR3 is 14 amino acids long. Trimming took off 6 bases at V and 4 bases at J, with 15 bases between the two ends. Germline assignment: CDR1 MDHEN and CDR2 SYDVKM. This clone was seen a single time. The chain is built from TRBV28 and TRBJ1-2, with TRBD1 as a possible D gene (5 bases). This clonotype originated in a woman between 45 and 60 years old with active or convalescent COVID-19. Sequenced: peripheral blood. CDR3 amino acids: CASSKPQGTYGYTF. The CDR3 coding sequence is TGTGCCAGCAGCAAACCTCAGGGCACCTATGGCTACACCTTC.